The rows below give T cell receptor beta chains drawn from one sample of a study of OX40 agonist ivuxolimab in advanced cancers. Profiled with immunoSEQ multiplex PCR; TCRdb holds only in-frame clones, not every one. The table lists fewer than 95,000 clones, about 92% of them singletons. Sequenced material: CD4+ or CD8+ T cells sorted from blood, taken in a trial of the OX40 agonist ivuxolimab. The receptors come from an adult with an advanced solid tumor such as melanoma, head and neck, liver or kidney cancer. Both conserved end residues are part of each CDR3. The D gene is left open where the match is weak. Where a row states a size, it is once, few, many or the class of an expanded clone; other rows omit it.

d_gene	j_gene	v_gene	abundance	CDR3aa	CDR3nt
NA	TRBJ1-4	TRBV15	NA	CATSRGPATNEKLFF	TGTGCCACCAGCAGAGGGCCGGCAACTAATGAAAAACTGTTTTTT
TRBD2	TRBJ2-1	TRBV7-8	NA	CASSLGRTSGYNEQFF	TGTGCCAGCAGCTTAGGTCGGACTAGCGGGTACAATGAGCAGTTCTTC
NA	TRBJ2-1	TRBV27	NA	CASSFRAYNEQFF	TGTGCCAGCAGTTTTAGGGCCTACAATGAGCAGTTCTTC
NA	TRBJ1-2	TRBV5-1	NA	CASSLTSGERVYGYTF	TGCGCCAGCAGCTTGACATCAGGGGAGAGGGTCTATGGCTACACCTTC
TRBD2	TRBJ2-1	TRBV5-1	NA	CASRQKASGSWGPGYEQFF	TGCGCCAGCAGACAGAAGGCTAGCGGGAGTTGGGGCCCCGGCTATGAGCAGTTCTTC
NA	TRBJ2-7	TRBV28	once	CASSFGPDEQYF	TGTGCCAGCAGTTTCGGACCTGACGAGCAGTACTTC
NA	TRBJ1-5	TRBV19	NA	CASSMPHSNQPQHF	TGTGCCAGTAGTATGCCCCATAGCAATCAGCCCCAGCATTTT
NA	TRBJ1-2	TRBV5-1	NA	CASSLAPASNYGYTF	TGCGCCAGCAGCTTGGCCCCGGCATCTAACTATGGCTACACCTTC
NA	TRBJ1-1	TRBV7-6	NA	CASSSEGGGRVAFF	TGTGCCAGCAGCTCAGAAGGGGGGGGCAGAGTAGCTTTCTTT
TRBD1	TRBJ2-5	TRBV19	NA	CASAGTVRETQYF	TGTGCCAGTGCCGGGACAGTAAGGGAGACCCAGTACTTC
TRBD2	TRBJ2-1	TRBV5-8	once	CASSLYIRLAVLGNEQFF	TGTGCCAGCAGCTTGTACATTAGGCTAGCGGTCCTGGGGAATGAGCAGTTCTTC
NA	TRBJ2-1	TRBV11-2	once	CASSLVVWGQDEQFF	TGTGCCAGCAGCTTAGTCGTCTGGGGCCAGGATGAGCAGTTCTTC
NA	TRBJ2-2	TRBV28	NA	CASTRVITGELFF	TGTGCCAGCACGCGGGTTATCACCGGGGAGCTGTTTTTT